A selection of T cell receptor beta chains follows, all from one sample in a study of T cells after somatic rescue of genetic block. The method was immunoSEQ multiplex PCR; TCRdb's version includes in-frame clones alone and lacks a portion of them. The sample shows about 67,000 clones, just over 90% of them seen only once. Sequences were obtained from peripheral blood mononuclear cells (PBMCs). The receptors were sampled from a man aged 35 to 55. The CDR3 runs from the conserved cysteine through the conserved F or W. Fields, in order: CDR3 length, V gene, CDR3 protein.

14	TRBV30	CAWRGTGGAGELFF
14	TRBV9	CASSALRGSTEAFF
19	TRBV13	CASSWSRDTPAGNNQPQHF
16	TRBV11-2	CASSLGATSATDTQYF
12	TRBV28	CASLRENYGYTF
12	TRBV28	CASRRLDMRLYF
15	TRBV4-3	CASSRTSDGTDTQYF
13	TRBV2	CAYRWRSTDTQYF
16	TRBV6-1	CASSGQGKSAFYGYTF
12	TRBV7-9	CASSLAYNEQFF
14	TRBV7-9	CASSLAVEAVGYTF
15	TRBV19	CASRRGRGGNQPQHF
14	TRBV27	CASSLAGPTYEQYF
17	TRBV28	CASSPLLRGRHSYEQYF
16	TRBV5-1	CASSLGGLAGNYEQYF
16	TRBV28	CASSLFGAGRFNTIYF
13	TRBV18	CASSPGTGGEQYF
16	TRBV28	CASSLSGTGVKNEQFF
19	TRBV15	CATSRDPGWRPTGDYEQYF
14	TRBV25-1	CASSEYTANEKLFF
14	TRBV6-5	CASSYSLGAYEQYF
15	TRBV5-1	CASSAYRGLRETQYF
14	TRBV6-5	CASSQTDSNTEAFF
16	TRBV2	CASSWSGLMNTGELFF
13	TRBV5-5	CASSLYGEEKLFF
14	TRBV27	CASSLTGERNEQFF
15	TRBV5-1	CASSLWDRVNTEAFF
16	TRBV2	CASRDQGGAANYGYTF
14	TRBV6-6	CASSYWGQGDEQFF
12	TRBV11-3	CASSLNVGEQYF
18	TRBV9	CASRQRLASGGGTDTQYF
11	TRBV20-1	CSAATEDTQYF
16	TRBV15	CATSSPRRTNTGELFF
15	TRBV6-5	CASRGRDFRGYGYTF
12	TRBV2	CASRKGGQPQHF
17	TRBV10-3	CAISESVGQGKYNEQFF
14	TRBV19	CASSMGGRYNEQFF
17	TRBV19	CASRGMGFRTSDEKLFF
16	TRBV11-1	CASSLAGTDSQETQYF
15	TRBV6-1	CASSERTGDGDTIYF